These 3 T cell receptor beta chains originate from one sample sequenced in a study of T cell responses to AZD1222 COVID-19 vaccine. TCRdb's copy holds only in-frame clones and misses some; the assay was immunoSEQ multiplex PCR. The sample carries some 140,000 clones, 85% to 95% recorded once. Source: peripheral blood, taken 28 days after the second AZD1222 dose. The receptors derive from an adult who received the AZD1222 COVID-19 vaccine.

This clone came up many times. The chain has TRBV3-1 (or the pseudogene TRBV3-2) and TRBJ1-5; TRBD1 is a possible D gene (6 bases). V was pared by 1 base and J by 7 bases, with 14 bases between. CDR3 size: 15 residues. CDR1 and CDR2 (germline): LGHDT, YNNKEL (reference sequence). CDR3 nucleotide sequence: TGTGCCAGCAGCCAAGGCACAGGGTCGATCCAGCCCCAGCATTTT. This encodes CASSQGTGSIQPQHF.

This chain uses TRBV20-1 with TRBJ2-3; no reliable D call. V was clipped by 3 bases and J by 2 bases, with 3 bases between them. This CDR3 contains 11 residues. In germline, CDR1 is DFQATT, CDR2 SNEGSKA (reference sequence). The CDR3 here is CSASSTDTQYF. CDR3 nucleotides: TGCAGTGCTAGCTCCACAGATACGCAGTATTTT.

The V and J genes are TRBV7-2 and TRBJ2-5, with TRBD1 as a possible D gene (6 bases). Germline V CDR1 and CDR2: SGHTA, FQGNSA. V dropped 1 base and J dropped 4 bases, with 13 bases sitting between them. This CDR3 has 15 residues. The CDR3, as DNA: TGTGCCAGCAGCTTAGACAGGGTGGAAGGAGAGACCCAGTACTTC. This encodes CASSLDRVEGETQYF. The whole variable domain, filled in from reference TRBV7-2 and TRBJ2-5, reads GAGVSQSPSNKVTEKGKDVELRCDPISGHTALYWYRQSLGQGLEFLIYFQGNSAPDKSGLPSDRFSAERTGGSVSTLTIQRTQQEDSAVYLCASSLDRVEGETQYFGPGTRLLVL.